Listed below are T cell receptor beta chains from one sample, sequenced in a study of blood T cell repertoires in COVID-19. Assay used: immunoSEQ multiplex PCR; TCRdb lists only in-frame clones, some missing. Among roughly 160,000 clones listed, around nine tenths were seen once. The sample was peripheral blood. These receptors were taken from a woman aged 65 to 85 with COVID-19, enrolled during active disease. The CDR3 runs from the conserved cysteine through the conserved F or W. D genes are given only for firm matches. Clone size is given for some rows only: seen once, a few or many times, or a class if the clone is expanded.

TRBV4-2	.	.	TRBJ1-4	TGTGCCAGCAGCCATTCTCGGGGGGTACAAGGAAAACTGTTTTTT	CASSHSRGVQGKLFF
TRBV3-1/TRBV3-2	.	once	TRBJ2-5	TGTGCCAGCAGCCAAGCTGGGGGCCCATCTTTGGAGACCCAGTACTTC	CASSQAGGPSLETQYF
TRBV10-2	TRBD1	.	TRBJ1-5	TGCGCCAGCATGACAGGGAATCAGCCCCAGCATTTT	CASMTGNQPQHF
TRBV6-6	.	few	TRBJ2-3	TGTGCCAGCAGCACCGGCACAGGGTCCACAGATACGCAGTATTTT	CASSTGTGSTDTQYF
TRBV5-6	.	.	TRBJ1-1	TGTGCCAGCAGCCTCCGGGACAACCTGAACACTGAAGCTTTCTTT	CASSLRDNLNTEAFF
TRBV30	.	.	TRBJ1-5	TGTGCCTGGGGCTCCGGGGGCAATCAGCCCCAGCATTTT	CAWGSGGNQPQHF
TRBV11-2	TRBD1	.	TRBJ1-1	TGTGCCAGCAGCTTCACCGACAGGGCCACTGAAGCTTTCTTT	CASSFTDRATEAFF
TRBV2	TRBD1	.	TRBJ2-7	TGTGCCAGCAGAAGAGACAGGGGCGCGGGCTCGTTCGAGCAGTACTTC	CASRRDRGAGSFEQYF
TRBV30	TRBD1	.	TRBJ1-6	TGTGCCTGGAGTGGGGGACAGGATAATTCACCCCTCCACTTT	CAWSGGQDNSPLHF
TRBV25-1	TRBD1	.	TRBJ2-7	TGTGCCAGCATCTCGGACAGGGCCACAAACTACGAGCAGTACTTC	CASISDRATNYEQYF
TRBV3-1/TRBV3-2	TRBD2	few	TRBJ2-5	TGTGCCAGCAGCCCCACGAATATAGCGGGGCAAGAGACCCAGTACTTC	CASSPTNIAGQETQYF
TRBV19	.	.	TRBJ2-2	TGTGCCAGTAATCTTGGTCGCTCTATAGGGGAGCTGTTTTTT	CASNLGRSIGELFF
TRBV28	TRBD1	.	TRBJ1-6	TGTGCCAGCAGTTCCCCCGTGGGCAGGGGGTTACGCTCCTATAATTCACCCCTCCACTTT	CASSSPVGRGLRSYNSPLHF